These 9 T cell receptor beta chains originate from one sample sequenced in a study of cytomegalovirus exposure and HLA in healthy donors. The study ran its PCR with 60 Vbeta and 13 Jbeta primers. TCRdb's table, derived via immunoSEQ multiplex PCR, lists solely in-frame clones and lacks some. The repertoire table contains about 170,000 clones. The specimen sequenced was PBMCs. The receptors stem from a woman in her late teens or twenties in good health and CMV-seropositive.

The CDR3 bases are TGCGCCAGCATTGGGGGACAGGGCAATGAGCAGTTCTTC. Translated: CASIGGQGNEQFF. The V call is TRBV5-1, the J call TRBJ2-1; 9 bases line up with TRBD1. From germline, CDR1 is SGHRS and CDR2 YFSETQ. The CDR3 has 13 residues. The V and J ends lost 6 bases and 6 bases, in that order; junction bases with no gene match: 4.

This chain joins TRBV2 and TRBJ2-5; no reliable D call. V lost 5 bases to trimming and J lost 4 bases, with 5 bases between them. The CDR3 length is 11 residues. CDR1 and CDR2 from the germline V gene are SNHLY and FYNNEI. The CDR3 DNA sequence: TGTGCCAGCAGTCTCCGAGAGACCCAGTACTTC. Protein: CASSLRETQYF.

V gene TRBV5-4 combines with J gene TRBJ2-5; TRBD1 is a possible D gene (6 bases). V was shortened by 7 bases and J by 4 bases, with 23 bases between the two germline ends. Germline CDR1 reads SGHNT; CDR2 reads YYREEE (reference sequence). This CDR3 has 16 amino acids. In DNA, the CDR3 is TGTGCCAGCGGAAAGAACACAGGGATTAACTTAGAGACCCAGTACTTC. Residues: CASGKNTGINLETQYF.

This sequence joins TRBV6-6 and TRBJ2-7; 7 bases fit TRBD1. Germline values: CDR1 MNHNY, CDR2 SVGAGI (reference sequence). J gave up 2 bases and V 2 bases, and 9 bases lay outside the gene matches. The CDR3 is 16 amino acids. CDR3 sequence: CASSYGPPGQTYEQYF. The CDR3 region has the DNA TGTGCCAGCAGTTACGGACCTCCGGGACAGACCTACGAGCAGTACTTC.

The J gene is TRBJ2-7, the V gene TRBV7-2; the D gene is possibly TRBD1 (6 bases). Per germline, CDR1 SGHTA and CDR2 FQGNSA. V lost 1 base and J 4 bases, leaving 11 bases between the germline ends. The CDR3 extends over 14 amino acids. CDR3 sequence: CASSLDGGRYEQYF. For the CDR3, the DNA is TGTGCCAGCAGCTTAGATGGGGGCAGATACGAGCAGTACTTC. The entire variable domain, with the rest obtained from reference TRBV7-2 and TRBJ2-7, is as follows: GAGVSQSPSNKVTEKGKDVELRCDPISGHTALYWYRQSLGQGLEFLIYFQGNSAPDKSGLPSDRFSAERTGGSVSTLTIQRTQQEDSAVYLCASSLDGGRYEQYFGPGTRLTVT.

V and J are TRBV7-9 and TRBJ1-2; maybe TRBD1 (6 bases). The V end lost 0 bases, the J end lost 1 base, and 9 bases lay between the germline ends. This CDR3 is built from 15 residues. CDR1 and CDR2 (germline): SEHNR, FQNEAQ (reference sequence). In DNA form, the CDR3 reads TGTGCCAGCAGCTTAGCGGCAGGGGATAACTATGGCTACACCTTC. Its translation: CASSLAAGDNYGYTF.

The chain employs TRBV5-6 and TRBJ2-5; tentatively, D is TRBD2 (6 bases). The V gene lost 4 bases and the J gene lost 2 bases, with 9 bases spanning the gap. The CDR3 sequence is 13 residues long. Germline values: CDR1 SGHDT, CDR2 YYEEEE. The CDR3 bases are TGTGCCAGCAGCCCCGGGGGACAAGAGACCCAGTACTTC. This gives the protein CASSPGGQETQYF.

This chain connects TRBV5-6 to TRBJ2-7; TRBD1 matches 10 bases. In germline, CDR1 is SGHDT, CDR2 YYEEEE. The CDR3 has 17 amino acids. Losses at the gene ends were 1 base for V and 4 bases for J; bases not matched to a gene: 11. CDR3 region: CASSLRQGANYGYEQYF. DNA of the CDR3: TGTGCCAGCAGCTTGAGACAGGGGGCGAATTATGGTTACGAGCAGTACTTC.

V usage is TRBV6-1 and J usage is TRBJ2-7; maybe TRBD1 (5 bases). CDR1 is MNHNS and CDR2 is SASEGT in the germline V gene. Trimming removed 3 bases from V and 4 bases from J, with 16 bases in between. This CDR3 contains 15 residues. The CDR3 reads CASSDVGQMQYEQYF. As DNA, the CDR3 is TGTGCCAGCAGTGATGTGGGGCAGATGCAGTACGAGCAGTACTTC.